This record covers a single T cell receptor beta chain. What it binds is not known. The cDNA had a unique molecular identifier and a template-switch universal primer site. MiXCR, applied by TCRdb to the 5' RACE reads, yields one record per CDR3 protein. The data contain approximately 550,000 distinct CDR3 sequences, around 20% of them singletons. The data derive from a study of identical twins. Notes on the study in general: There was an excess of low generation probability in the out-of-frame alpha sequences that twins shared. Carriage of fewer insertions was seen in abundant cord blood beta clonotypes, whereas memory repertoires showed none.

This CDR3 is 11 amino acids long. From germline, CDR1 is MNHEY and CDR2 SVGAGI. The ends lost 10 bases at V and 5 bases at J; junction bases unmatched: 5. These data were also reused for a study on yellow fever vaccine responses in identical twins.

The sample taken for sequencing was CD4+ T cells sorted from blood. The chain employs TRBV6-5 and TRBJ2-7; 7 nucleotides match TRBD1. The TCR originated in a woman in her late teens or twenties in good health. The CDR3, as DNA: TGTGCCACCAACAGGGGACACGAGCAGTACTTC. It encodes CATNRGHEQYF.